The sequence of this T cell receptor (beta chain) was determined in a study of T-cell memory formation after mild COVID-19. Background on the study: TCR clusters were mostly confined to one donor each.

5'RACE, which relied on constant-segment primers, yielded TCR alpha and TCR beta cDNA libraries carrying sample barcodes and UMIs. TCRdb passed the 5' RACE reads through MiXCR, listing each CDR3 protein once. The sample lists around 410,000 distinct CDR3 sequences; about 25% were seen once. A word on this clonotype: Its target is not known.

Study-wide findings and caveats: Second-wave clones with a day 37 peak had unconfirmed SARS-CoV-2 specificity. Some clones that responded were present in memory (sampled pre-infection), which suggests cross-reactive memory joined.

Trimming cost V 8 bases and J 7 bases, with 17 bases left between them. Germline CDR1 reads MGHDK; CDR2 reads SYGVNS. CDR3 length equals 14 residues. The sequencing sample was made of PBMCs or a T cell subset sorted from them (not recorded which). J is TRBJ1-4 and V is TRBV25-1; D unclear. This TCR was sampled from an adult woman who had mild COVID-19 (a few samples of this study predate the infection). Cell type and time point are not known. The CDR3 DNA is TGTGCCAGCGCGAAGGCTACATACGGTGAAAAACTGTTTTTT. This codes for CASAKATYGEKLFF.